Below are 4 T cell receptor beta chains sequenced from a single sample in a study of CD8 T cells in Susac syndrome. An amount of RNA that ranged from 0.5 to 1 ug was reverse transcribed with random hexamers. From the immunoSEQ multiplex PCR reads, TCRdb called clonotypes with MiXCR, one entry per CDR3 protein. The repertoire holds about 150,000 distinct CDR3 sequences, with approximately 95% as singletons. The material sequenced was CD4+ T cells from PBMCs. Receptors were obtained from a human donor with Susac syndrome.

The chain employs TRBV25-1 and TRBJ1-6; D is ambiguous. Germline-derived CDR1 and CDR2 are MGHDK and SYGVNS. V was pared by 3 bases and J by 14 bases, with 11 bases between. The CDR3 has 12 amino acids. The CDR3 bases are TGTGCCAGCAGTGAGGGGTCGGTGACCCTCCACTTT. Encoded protein: CASSEGSVTLHF. The entire variable domain, with the rest obtained from reference TRBV25-1 and TRBJ1-6, is as follows: EADIYQTPRYLVIGTGKKITLECSQTMGHDKMYWYQQDPGMELHLIHYSYGVNSTEKGDLSSESTVSRIRTEHFPLTLESARPSHTSQYLCASSEGSVTLHFGNGTRLTVT.

V and J are TRBV27 and TRBJ1-4; TRBD1 agrees at 10 bases. Germline V gene sequence: CDR1 MNHEY, CDR2 SMNVEV (reference sequence). The CDR3 has 14 residues. V shed 6 bases, J shed 3 bases, and the junction held 1 base outside the gene matches. Here the CDR3 reads CASSGQGANEKLFF. In nucleotides, the CDR3 is TGTGCCAGCAGCGGACAGGGGGCTAATGAAAAACTGTTTTTT.

V is TRBV7-9 and J is TRBJ2-7; a possible D gene is TRBD2 (5 bases). Germline V gene data show CDR1 as SEHNR and CDR2 as FQNEAQ (reference sequence). This CDR3 is 13 amino acids long. V was pared by 8 bases and J by 7 bases, with 18 bases between. The CDR3 sequence is CASSPKGPGEQYF. The CDR3 coding sequence is TGTGCCAGCTCGCCGAAGGGCCCGGGGGAGCAGTACTTC.

The J gene is TRBJ2-5, the V gene TRBV5-1; TRBD2 matches 10 bases. Trimming cost V 5 bases and J 1 base; bases outside gene matches: 17. Germline CDR1 is SGHRS and CDR2 is YFSETQ. There are 19 residues in the CDR3. The CDR3 DNA is TGCGCCAGCAGAAGAACTCCGGGACTAGCGATTAGGATCCAAGAGACCCAGTACTTC. Amino acids: CASRRTPGLAIRIQETQYF. The full variable domain, rest sourced from reference TRBV5-1 and TRBJ2-5, is KAGVTQTPRYLIKTRGQQVTLSCSPISGHRSVSWYQQTPGQGLQFLFEYFSETQRNKGNFPGRFSGRQFSNSRSEMNVSTLELGDSALYLCASRRTPGLAIRIQETQYFGPGTRLLVL.